This T cell receptor (beta chain) was captured in a study of PD-L1 blockade in urothelial cancer (dated by TCRdb to about 2017). The study in broad terms: Therapy was started in the mid-2010s for all patients, and atezolizumab 1,200 mg was administered intravenously every 3 weeks. Somatic, immune and clinical correlates of response to PD-L1 blockade with atezolizumab in urothelial cancer were the focus of an exploratory multi-omic analysis. Around 30 patients had pretreatment blood TCR-seq, about 24 had at least one posttreatment blood collection, and about 24 had tumor TCR-seq. TCR sequencing covered pretreatment tumor samples and matched, serially collected peripheral blood taken before and after atezolizumab treatment. Blood samples gave median yields of roughly 150,000 T cells and tens of thousands of unique TCRs, along with a median clonality of 0.080. In the same patients, whole exome sequencing and RNA sequencing of pretreatment tumors were performed in addition to TCR sequencing. Blood samples were analyzed at 3 weeks after treatment start (second dose) and at 6 weeks after treatment start. Roughly 10 patients achieved durable clinical benefit and 15 to 20 did not. Durable clinical benefit was defined as progression-free survival longer than 6 months, and TCR features were also tested against progression-free and overall survival. An ECOG performance status of 0 or 1 was recorded for the patients, and 0 to 3 prior chemotherapy regimens had been received by the patients. About nine tenths of the roughly 30 patients were males with bladder-origin urothelial cancer, and about 60% of the 29 reported a prior smoking history.

Synthetic TCR analog templates were spiked into each PCR so that absolute template abundance could be estimated from read counts. The immunoSEQ assay was used to amplify TCRbeta CDR3 regions from genomic DNA with bias-controlled V and J gene primers. Rearranged TCRbeta segments were sequenced at approximately 20X coverage. For the original study's pipeline: Sequencing errors were corrected by clustering and CDR3s were annotated against IMGT to assign V, D and J genes. Downstream analyses used only productive TCRbeta rearrangements, leaving out any out-of-frame or stop-codon sequences. Clonality was computed as one minus Shannon entropy normalized by the log of the number of unique productive sequences. Clones differing between time points or between blood and tumor were identified by Fisher's exact test with Benjamini-Hochberg correction at adjusted p below 0.01. Entries here come from immuneACCESS through TCRdb and include only in-frame sequences with V and J called. Some clones fail to appear in such tables; in the studies checked, an unresolved V gene covers under half of the shortfall, and the cause of the remainder is unknown. Clone size and the V and J calls come from that table; the DNA yielded D and trimming. Within this sample are about 29,000 clones, with more than 70% of them counted one time only. Together, the top ten hold about 3.4% of the sample.

A total of 25 to 30 patients with locally advanced or metastatic urothelial carcinoma, treated at Memorial Sloan Kettering on a trial protocol, made up the cohort. Peripheral blood mononuclear cells were collected pretreatment and during treatment, at between 1 and 8 total time points per patient. The Qiagen DNeasy Blood extraction kit was used to purify genomic DNA from total PBMCs and from tumor samples. PBMCs were collected pretreatment and during treatment, and were isolated and stored as previously described. This clone appeared a few times. Its antigen is currently not known. Within one base of it there is no much larger clone, and no base qualities were kept. As encoded in the germline V gene, CDR1 is SGHTS while CDR2 is YDEGEE. The germline V end is reduced by 3 bases and the J end by 4 bases; junction bases left unmatched: 13. Reading from cysteine to phenylalanine, the CDR3 counts 16 amino acids. The kept DNA is CDR3 alone, 48 bases in frame from the first base.

Beyond this particular receptor, the publication reports: A pretreatment peripheral blood TCR clonality below the median was linked to improved progression-free and overall survival. Small sample size (n ≈ 29) and many exploratory analyses mean the results are intended to be hypothesis-generating. Patients with durable benefit showed greater expansion of tumor-associated TCR clones in peripheral blood 3 weeks after starting treatment (n ≈ 23, p = 0.022).

This TCR was sampled from a man in his forties or fifties with urothelial cancer. The sequence is built from TRBV5-8 and TRBJ2-7, with TRBD1 identical over 7 junction bases. The sample in question was PBMCs, obtained around atezolizumab (anti-PD-L1) treatment. The DNA reads TGTGCCAGCAGCTCCCGGCGAAGAACGACAGGGTACGAGCAGTACTTC. The encoded protein is CASSSRRRTTGYEQYF.